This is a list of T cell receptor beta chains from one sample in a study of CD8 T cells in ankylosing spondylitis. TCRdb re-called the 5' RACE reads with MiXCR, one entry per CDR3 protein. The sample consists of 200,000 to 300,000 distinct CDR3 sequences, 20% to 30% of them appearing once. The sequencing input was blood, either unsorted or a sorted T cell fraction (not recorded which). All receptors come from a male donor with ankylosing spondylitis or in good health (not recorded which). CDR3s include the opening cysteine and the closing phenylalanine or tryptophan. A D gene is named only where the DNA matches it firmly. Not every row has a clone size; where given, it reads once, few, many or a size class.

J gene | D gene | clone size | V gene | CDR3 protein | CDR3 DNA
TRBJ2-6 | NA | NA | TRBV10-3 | CATAMGGSGANVLTF | TGTGCCACCGCGATGGGGGGCTCTGGGGCCAACGTCCTGACTTTC
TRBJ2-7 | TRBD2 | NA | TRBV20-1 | CSALFSGGADEQYF | TGCAGTGCCCTCTTCAGCGGGGGGGCCGACGAGCAGTACTTC
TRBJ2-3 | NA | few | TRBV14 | CASSDGPSTDTQYF | TGTGCCAGCAGTGACGGACCTAGCACAGATACGCAGTATTTT
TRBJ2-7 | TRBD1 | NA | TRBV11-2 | CASSREPGQRYEQYF | TGTGCCAGCAGCCGCGAGCCGGGACAGCGCTACGAGCAGTACTTC
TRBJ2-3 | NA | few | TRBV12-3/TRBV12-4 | CASGGAITDTQYF | TGTGCCAGCGGGGGGGCCATAACAGATACGCAGTATTTT
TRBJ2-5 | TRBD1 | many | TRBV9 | CASSPPGQGRETQYF | TGTGCCAGCAGCCCGCCTGGACAGGGACGGGAGACCCAGTACTTC
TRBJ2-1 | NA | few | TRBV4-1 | CASSQETSGTRSYNEQFF | TGCGCCAGCAGCCAAGAAACCTCCGGGACGAGAAGCTACAATGAGCAGTTCTTC
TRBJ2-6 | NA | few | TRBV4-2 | CASSPPPPGANVLTF | TGTGCCAGCAGCCCGCCCCCCCCTGGGGCCAACGTCCTGACTTTC
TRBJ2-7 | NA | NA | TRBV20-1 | CSANRDLYEQYF | TGCAGTGCCAACCGGGACCTCTACGAGCAGTACTTC
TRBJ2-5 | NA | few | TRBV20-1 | CSARRDGWGETQYF | TGCAGTGCTAGGCGGGACGGGTGGGGAGAGACCCAGTACTTC
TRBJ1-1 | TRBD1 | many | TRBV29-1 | CSANTGGGNTEAFF | TGCAGCGCAAACACAGGGGGAGGGAACACTGAAGCTTTCTTT
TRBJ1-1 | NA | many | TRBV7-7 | CASSLSGNTEAFF | TGTGCTAGCAGCTTATCGGGGAACACTGAAGCTTTCTTT
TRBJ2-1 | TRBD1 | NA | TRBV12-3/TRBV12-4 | CASSPGQGRVNEQFF | TGTGCCAGCAGTCCCGGACAGGGAAGAGTCAATGAGCAGTTCTTC
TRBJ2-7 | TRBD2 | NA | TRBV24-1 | CATSAPGRGGYEQYF | TGTGCCACCAGTGCCCCTGGGCGGGGGGGCTACGAGCAGTACTTC
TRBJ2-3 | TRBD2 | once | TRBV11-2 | CASSWPSGGTDTQYF | TGTGCCAGCAGCTGGCCTAGCGGGGGGACAGATACGCAGTATTTT
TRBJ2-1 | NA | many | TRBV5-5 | CASSLEPDRKSYNEQFF | TGTGCCAGCAGCTTGGAGCCCGACAGGAAATCATACAATGAGCAGTTCTTC
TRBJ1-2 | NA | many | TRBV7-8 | CASSLGELGGYTF | TGTGCCAGCAGCTTAGGGGAGTTAGGTGGCTACACCTTC
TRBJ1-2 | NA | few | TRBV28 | CASSRNLHRVFSYGYTF | TGTGCCAGCAGCCGCAATCTCCACAGGGTTTTCAGCTATGGCTACACCTTC
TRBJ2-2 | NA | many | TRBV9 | CASSVGGDPGELFF | TGTGCCAGCAGCGTAGGGGGAGACCCCGGGGAGCTGTTTTTT
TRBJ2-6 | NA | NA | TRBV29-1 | CSVEGGVSGANVLTF | TGCAGCGTTGAAGGGGGGGTTTCTGGGGCCAACGTCCTGACTTTC
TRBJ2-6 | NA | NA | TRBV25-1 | CASSALGIETSNSGANVLTF | TGTGCCAGCAGTGCTTTAGGTATTGAGACATCGAACTCTGGGGCCAACGTCCTGACTTTC
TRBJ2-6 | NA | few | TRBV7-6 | CASSLSGVTGANVLTF | TGTGCCAGCAGCTTATCCGGAGTTACTGGGGCCAACGTCCTGACTTTC
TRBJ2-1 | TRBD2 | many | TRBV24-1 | CATWGRGGQGEQFF | TGTGCTACTTGGGGCCGGGGGGGGCAGGGTGAGCAGTTCTTC
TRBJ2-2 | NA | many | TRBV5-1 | CASSFAGTGELFF | TGCGCCAGCAGCTTCGCGGGCACCGGGGAGCTGTTTTTT
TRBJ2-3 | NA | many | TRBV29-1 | CSVEGRPGGDTQYF | TGCAGCGTTGAAGGGAGGCCAGGAGGGGATACGCAGTATTTT
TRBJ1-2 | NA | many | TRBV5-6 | CASSLSNYGYTF | TGTGCCAGCAGCTTGAGTAACTATGGCTACACCTTC
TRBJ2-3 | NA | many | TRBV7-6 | CASTRTYTDTQYF | TGTGCCAGCACCCGGACCTATACAGATACGCAGTATTTT
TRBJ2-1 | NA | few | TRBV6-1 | CASSSISYNEQFF | TGTGCCAGCTCTAGCATATCCTACAATGAGCAGTTCTTC
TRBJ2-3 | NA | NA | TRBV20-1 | CSALGNTQYF | TGCAGTGCACTGGGGAATACGCAGTATTTT
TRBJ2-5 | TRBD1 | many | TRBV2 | CASSEKGTGGHRETQYF | TGTGCCAGCAGTGAAAAGGGGACAGGGGGGCACAGGGAGACCCAGTACTTC
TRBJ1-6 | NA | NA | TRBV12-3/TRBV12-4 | CASSPRTAQNSPLHF | TGTGCCAGCAGTCCACGGACAGCCCAAAATTCACCCCTCCACTTT
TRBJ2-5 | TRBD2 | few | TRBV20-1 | CSAPRGGGGETQYF | TGCAGTGCTCCCCGGGGGGGGGGCGGGGAGACCCAGTACTTC
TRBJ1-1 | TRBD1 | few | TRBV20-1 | CSSTPRQGKATEAFF | TGCAGTTCTACTCCCCGACAGGGGAAAGCCACTGAAGCTTTCTTT
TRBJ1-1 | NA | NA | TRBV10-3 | CAISEGVNTEAFF | TGTGCCATCAGTGAGGGGGTGAACACTGAAGCTTTCTTT
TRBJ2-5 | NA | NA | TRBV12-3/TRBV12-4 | CASSPPGFGLQETQYF | TGTGCCAGCAGTCCACCTGGGTTTGGGTTACAAGAGACCCAGTACTTC
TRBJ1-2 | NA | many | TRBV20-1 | CSARTGEANYGYTF | TGCAGTGCTAGGACAGGCGAAGCTAACTATGGCTACACCTTC
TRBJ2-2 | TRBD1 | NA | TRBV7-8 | CASSIRDRVFIGELFF | TGTGCCAGCAGCATCCGGGACAGGGTGTTTATCGGGGAGCTGTTTTTT
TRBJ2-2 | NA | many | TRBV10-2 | CASREEAAGELFF | TGCGCCTCCAGGGAGGAAGCGGCCGGGGAGCTGTTTTTT
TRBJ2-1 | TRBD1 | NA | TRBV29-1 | CSVGGPGQGGKIEQFF | TGCAGCGTTGGGGGCCCGGGACAGGGGGGAAAAATTGAGCAGTTCTTC
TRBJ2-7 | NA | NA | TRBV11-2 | CASSQVGRERDEQYF | TGTGCCAGCAGCCAAGTGGGCAGGGAAAGGGACGAGCAGTACTTC
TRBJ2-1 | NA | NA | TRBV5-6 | CATKGGYNEQFF | TGTGCCACCAAGGGGGGATACAATGAGCAGTTCTTC
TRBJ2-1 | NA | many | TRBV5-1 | CASSPPPSYNEQFF | TGCGCCAGCAGCCCCCCTCCCTCCTACAATGAGCAGTTCTTC
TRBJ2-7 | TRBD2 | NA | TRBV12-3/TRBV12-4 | CASIRPGLAGGPWEQYF | TGTGCCAGCATAAGACCGGGACTAGCGGGGGGGCCTTGGGAGCAGTACTTC
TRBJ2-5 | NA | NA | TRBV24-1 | CATGEWETQYF | TGTGCCACCGGGGAGTGGGAGACCCAGTACTTC
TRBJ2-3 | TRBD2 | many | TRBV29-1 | CSVDSTSGAPSTQYF | TGCAGCGTTGATAGTACTAGCGGGGCCCCCAGTACGCAGTATTTT
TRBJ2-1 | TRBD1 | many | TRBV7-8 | CASSLQQGSYNEQFF | TGTGCCAGCAGCCTCCAACAGGGGTCCTACAATGAGCAGTTCTTC
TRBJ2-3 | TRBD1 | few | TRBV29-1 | CSVTGTVTDTQYF | TGCAGCGTTACCGGGACAGTTACAGATACGCAGTATTTT
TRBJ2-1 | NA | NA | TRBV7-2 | CASSLVGGGGYNEQFF | TGTGCCAGCAGCTTAGTTGGTGGGGGCGGGTACAATGAGCAGTTCTTC
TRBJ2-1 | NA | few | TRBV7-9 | CASSPATGSYNEQFF | TGTGCCAGCAGCCCAGCGACAGGCTCCTACAATGAGCAGTTCTTC
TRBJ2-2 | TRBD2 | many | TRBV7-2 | CASSLSAGGTGELFF | TGTGCCAGCAGCCTATCAGCGGGGGGCACCGGGGAGCTGTTTTTT
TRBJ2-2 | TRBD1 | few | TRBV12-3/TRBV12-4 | CASSLEGQVTGELFF | TGTGCCAGCAGTTTAGAGGGACAGGTGACCGGGGAGCTGTTTTTT
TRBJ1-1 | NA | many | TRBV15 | CATSRALGTDEAFF | TGTGCCACCAGCAGAGCCCTCGGGACCGATGAAGCTTTCTTT
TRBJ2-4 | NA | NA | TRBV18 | CASSPYSDRPNIQYF | TGTGCCAGCTCACCCTACTCGGACCGCCCAAACATTCAGTACTTC